These 27 T cell receptor beta chains came from one sample sequenced in a study of vaccination and CD4 T cells after COVID-19. Documented treatment: approximately nine-day PBMC culture with coronavirus spike peptide pools or control peptides (ViraFEST assay). Sequencing of DNA taken from cultured CD4+ T cells relied on the Oncomine TCR Beta short-read assay. TCRdb reanalysed the PCR reads using MiXCR and keeps one entry per CDR3 protein. The sample consists of approximately 12,000 distinct CDR3 sequences, 55% to 70% of them appearing once. The antigens of these receptors remain unknown. The specimen was CD4+ T cells from blood, cultured in vitro, collected before SARS-CoV-2 vaccination. These receptors all stem from a human donor who had recovered from COVID-19.

The rearrangement joins TRBV27 to TRBJ1-2; 9 bases align to TRBD1. CDR3 length: 14 residues. CDR1 is MNHEY, CDR2 SMNVEV, per germline (reference sequence). J lost 8 bases, V lost 2 bases, and 6 bases had no gene match. The CDR3 coding sequence is TGTGCCAGCAGTTTAAAACAGGGGGCGCGGGGCTACACCTTC. Amino acid sequence: CASSLKQGARGYTF.

The rearrangement uses TRBV28 and TRBJ1-1, with D possibly matching TRBD1 (5 bases). The CDR3 contains 16 residues. Looked up from germline, CDR1 is MDHEN and CDR2 is SYDVKM. Trimming left V 6 bases short and J 6 bases short, with 23 bases between. CDR3 DNA sequence: TGTGCCAGCAGACTTACCGCGGGGACGAATGGCGCTGAAGCTTTCTTT. Its translation is CASRLTAGTNGAEAFF.

This sequence joins TRBV20-1 and TRBJ2-7; D perhaps matches TRBD2 (6 bases). The length of the CDR3 is 15 residues. V was shortened by 6 bases and J by 2 bases, with 20 bases between the two germline ends. CDR1 is DFQATT, CDR2 SNEGSKA, per germline (reference sequence). CDR3 loop: CSARDASEGTYEQYF. The CDR3 region has the DNA TGCAGTGCGAGGGATGCTAGCGAGGGAACCTACGAGCAGTACTTC.

The V gene is TRBV20-1, the J gene TRBJ2-2; D remains unclear. The V end was cut by 7 bases, the J end by 2 bases, with 14 bases between. The V gene's germline CDR1 is DFQATT and CDR2 SNEGSKA (reference sequence). The CDR3 has 14 residues. Here the CDR3 reads CSVLGGPNTGELFF. Here the CDR3 DNA reads TGCAGTGTCCTGGGCGGTCCAAACACCGGGGAGCTGTTTTTT.

This clonotype has a handful of counts. The rearrangement links TRBV20-1 to TRBJ2-6, with D possibly TRBD2 on 5 matching bases. This CDR3 comprises 14 residues. CDR1 is DFQATT, CDR2 SNEGSKA, per germline (reference sequence). The ends were cut back, 4 bases at V and 4 bases at J, with 11 bases in the middle. CDR3 sequence reads: CSAKWRPGANVLTF. For the CDR3, the DNA is TGCAGTGCTAAATGGAGGCCCGGGGCCAACGTCCTGACTTTC.

The chain is built from TRBV7-2 and TRBJ2-5; D is undetermined. V gave up 1 base and J gave up 0 bases, with 9 bases separating them. This CDR3 contains 15 residues. From germline, CDR1 is SGHTA and CDR2 FQGNSA. CDR3 nucleotides: TGTGCCAGCAGCTTAGTGTCTCGGAACCAAGAGACCCAGTACTTC. As protein: CASSLVSRNQETQYF.

The chain recombines TRBV20-1 with TRBJ2-7, with D possibly TRBD2 on 6 matching bases. This CDR3 spans 13 amino acids. Germline CDR1 and CDR2: DFQATT and SNEGSKA (reference sequence). The germline V and J ends were trimmed by 3 bases and 1 base, with 10 bases remaining between them. CDR3 nucleotides: TGCAGTGCTAGTGGTGGGGGGTCCTACGAGCAGTACTTC. The encoded protein is CSASGGGSYEQYF.

V is TRBV19 and J is TRBJ1-1; D unresolved. V was trimmed by 9 bases and J by 1 base, leaving 9 bases between them. The CDR3 has 12 residues. CDR1 and CDR2 (germline): LNHDA, SQIVND (reference sequence). Here the CDR3 DNA reads TGTGCCAGCCAATTACGGAACACTGAAGCTTTCTTT. Protein sequence: CASQLRNTEAFF.

The CDR3 loop is CASSYSGNYGYTF. The CDR3 DNA sequence: TGTGCCAGCAGTTACTCAGGCAACTATGGCTACACCTTC. V gene TRBV6-2 or TRBV6-3 combines with J gene TRBJ1-2; D is undetermined. Trimming left V 0 bases short and J 2 bases short, with 4 bases between. CDR1 is MNHEY, CDR2 SVGEGT, per germline. The CDR3 runs 13 residues.

The chain couples TRBV7-8 to TRBJ2-4; 10 positions match TRBD2. Looked up from germline, CDR1 is SGHVS and CDR2 is FQNEAQ. This CDR3 has 17 amino acids. With V trimmed by 2 bases and J by 0 bases, 4 bases remained unmatched. The CDR3 is CASSLSTSGVAKNIQYF. Here the CDR3 DNA reads TGTGCCAGCAGCTTATCCACTAGCGGGGTAGCCAAAAACATTCAGTACTTC.

The chain employs TRBV19 and TRBJ1-5; 7 bases fit TRBD1. The germline gives CDR1 LNHDA, CDR2 SQIVND (reference sequence). Trimming took 1 base from V and 0 from J; bases not matched to a gene: 6. There are 17 residues in the CDR3. The CDR3 DNA is TGTGCCAGTAGTATAGGCGCGACAGGGTTTAGCAATCAGCCCCAGCATTTT. It encodes CASSIGATGFSNQPQHF.

Of note for this clonotype: One junction end does not reproduce the germline sequence, and a read error may be involved. The V call is TRBV2, the J call TRBJ2-7; tentative D call: TRBD2 (5 bases). CDR1 and CDR2 from the germline V gene are SNHLY and FYNNEI. CDR3 size: 12 residues. The chain's CDR3 is CAGRRLSYEQYF. In DNA form, the CDR3 reads TGTGCCGGCAGGAGGCTCTCCTACGAGCAGTACTTC.

The V and J genes are TRBV20-1 and TRBJ2-2; 12 nucleotides line up with TRBD2. Germline trimming cut 6 bases from V and 8 bases from J; bases unmatched to any gene: 10. Germline loops: CDR1 DFQATT, CDR2 SNEGSKA (reference sequence). This CDR3 region has 15 residues. CDR3 DNA sequence: TGCAGTGCCAATCCGACTAGCGGGAGTACTGGGGAGCTGTTTTTT. Protein: CSANPTSGSTGELFF.

J is TRBJ2-1 and V is TRBV14, with D possibly matching TRBD2 (5 bases). The CDR3 has 18 residues. Looked up from germline, CDR1 is SGHDN and CDR2 is FVKESK. Trimming removed 1 base from V and 0 bases from J, with 16 bases in between. In nucleotides, the CDR3 is TGTGCCAGCAGCCAAGGCTACCAAGACTACAACTCCTACAATGAGCAGTTCTTC. This encodes CASSQGYQDYNSYNEQFF.

The chain employs TRBV15 and TRBJ1-5; D remains ambiguous. Germline CDR1 LNHNV, CDR2 YYDKDF (reference sequence). The CDR3 covers 14 residues. V lost 1 base to trimming and J lost 4 bases, with 8 bases between them. The CDR3: CATSRGTDNQPQHF. CDR3 bases: TGTGCCACCAGCAGAGGGACCGATAATCAGCCCCAGCATTTT.

The chain combines TRBV20-1 with TRBJ2-2, with D possibly being TRBD2 (6 bases). Germline CDR1 and CDR2: DFQATT and SNEGSKA (reference sequence). V dropped 0 bases and J dropped 6 bases, with 14 bases sitting between them. The CDR3 extends over 15 amino acids. CDR3 coding DNA: TGCAGTGCTAGAGATCGGGGGACCCGATCCGGGGAGCTGTTTTTT. Protein product: CSARDRGTRSGELFF.

This clonotype has just a few counts. V and J are TRBV11-3 and TRBJ2-2, with 11 bases identical to TRBD2. Trimming at V came to 4 bases and at J to 4 bases, leaving 8 bases not matched to a gene. The CDR3 length is 17 residues. Germline V gene data show CDR1 as SGHNT and CDR2 as YENEEA. CDR3 residues: CASSSALAGGPTGELFF. CDR3 DNA: TGTGCCAGCAGCTCCGCTTTAGCGGGAGGGCCCACCGGGGAGCTGTTTTTT.

This chain connects TRBV7-9 to TRBJ1-2; TRBD1 might be the D (5 bases). Looked up from germline, CDR1 is SEHNR and CDR2 is FQNEAQ (reference sequence). The CDR3 covers 14 residues. V lost 5 bases and J 8 bases, leaving 18 bases between the germline ends. CDR3 sequence reads: CASSPALDSVGYTF. The CDR3 DNA sequence: TGTGCCAGCAGCCCTGCACTCGACAGCGTCGGCTACACCTTC.

This chain links TRBV20-1 with TRBJ1-6, with D hard to call. The CDR3 length is 17 residues. The V gene's germline CDR1 is DFQATT and CDR2 SNEGSKA (reference sequence). With 1 base removed from V and 0 bases from J, the gap between germline ends came to 13 bases. The DNA of the CDR3 is TGCAGTGCTAGAGTGGGTATTGTGGGCTCCTATAATTCACCCCTCCACTTT. It translates to CSARVGIVGSYNSPLHF.

This chain connects TRBV20-1 to TRBJ1-2; D gene ambiguous. Deletions cut 2 bases from V and 4 bases from J, with 11 bases between. Per the germline V gene, CDR1 is DFQATT and CDR2 is SNEGSKA (reference sequence). The CDR3 has 13 residues. The CDR3 loop is CSARTQKFYGYTF. CDR3 bases: TGCAGTGCTAGAACGCAGAAGTTCTATGGCTACACCTTC.

The rearrangement uses TRBV29-1 and TRBJ2-3; 8 bases line up with TRBD2. Germline V CDR1 and CDR2: SQVTM, ANQGSEA. This CDR3 is 14 amino acids long. The J segment lost 6 bases and the V segment lost 7 bases, leaving 12 bases of the junction unmatched. CDR3 loop: CSAGQGTSSDTQYF. The CDR3 region has the DNA TGCAGCGCTGGTCAAGGGACTAGTTCGGATACGCAGTATTTT.

By its share, this clonotype is medium-sized. The CDR3 loop is CASSFFSLPTGETQYF. CDR3 DNA sequence: TGCGCCAGCAGCTTTTTCTCCCTCCCTACGGGTGAGACCCAGTACTTC. The chain recombines TRBV5-1 with TRBJ2-5; the D is unclear. The CDR3 spans 16 residues. V was shortened by 2 bases and J by 5 bases, with 19 bases between the two germline ends. Germline CDR1 SGHRS, CDR2 YFSETQ.

The chain uses TRBV7-2 and TRBJ1-1, with D hard to call. CDR3 length equals 14 residues. Germline values: CDR1 SGHTA, CDR2 FQGNSA. Trimming left V 6 bases short and J 0 bases short, with 11 bases between. The CDR3 region is CASSQPTVNTEAFF. CDR3 nucleotides: TGTGCCAGCAGTCAGCCGACGGTGAACACTGAAGCTTTCTTT.

This clonotype occurred a few times. V gene TRBV7-2 combines with J gene TRBJ1-6; D not certain. Germline-derived CDR1 and CDR2 are SGHTA and FQGNSA. There are 13 residues in the CDR3. Trimming removed 1 base from V and 9 bases from J, with 7 bases in between. As DNA, the CDR3 is TGTGCCAGCAGCTTAGGGATCTCTTCACCCCTCCACTTT. Protein: CASSLGISSPLHF.

This CDR3 reads CAIRGTPLRAEAFF. The CDR3, as DNA: TGTGCCATCCGCGGGACACCTCTTAGGGCTGAAGCTTTCTTT. V gene TRBV6-1 combines with J gene TRBJ1-1; a possible D gene is TRBD1 (6 bases). CDR3 length: 14 residues. Trimming took 10 bases from V and 6 from J, leaving 21 bases between them. The germline CDR1 and CDR2 sequences are MNHNS and SASEGT.

This clonotype has only one observation. The V call is TRBV23-1, the J call TRBJ2-7, with TRBD1 identical over 7 bases. TRBV23-1 belongs to the ORF category, with a function that is uncertain. The V and J ends lost 6 bases and 2 bases, in that order; junction bases with no gene match: 1. CDR3 length: 12 residues. CDR3 bases: TGCGCCAGCAGGGGACAGACCTACGAGCAGTACTTC. Translation gives CASRGQTYEQYF.

In DNA, the CDR3 is TGCAGTGCCCAGATCCCGAACAGCACAGATACGCAGTATTTT. This encodes CSAQIPNSTDTQYF. V and J are TRBV20-1 and TRBJ2-3; D gene ambiguous. This CDR3 is built from 14 residues. Trimming removed 6 bases from V and 0 bases from J, with 13 bases in between. CDR1 DFQATT and CDR2 SNEGSKA come from the germline V gene (reference sequence).